This T cell receptor (beta chain) was observed in a study of somatic mutations in cytotoxic T cells in rheumatoid arthritis. Study-level information: Several of the V beta antibody-stained T-cell populations were flow-sorted at nearly 100% purity; V beta1+ cells were among them and were sequenced for TCRB.

The CDR3 totals 14 residues. V was pared by 3 bases and J by 3 bases, with 4 bases of the junction left unmatched. Germline CDR1 LGHNA, CDR2 YNFKEQ. Comment on this clone: Its antigen is unidentified.

Assay used: immunoSEQ multiplex PCR; TCRdb lists only in-frame clones, some missing. The sample includes 15,000 to 20,000 clones, approximately 81% of them seen just once. Study-level findings and limits: Rheumatoid arthritis patients were compared with age-matched healthy controls, and their CD8+ T-cell clonality did not differ significantly. With age, CD8+ clonality increased in rheumatoid arthritis patients, whereas no such increase appeared in healthy controls. In rheumatoid arthritis patients, the slight underrepresentation of TRBV07 was not adjusted for multiple comparisons.

The V and J genes are TRBV4-2 and TRBJ1-1; 7 bases are shared with TRBD1. This TCR derives from a woman in her thirties or forties with rheumatoid arthritis. The specimen was CD8+ T cells sorted from blood. CDR3 DNA: TGTGCCAGCAGCCACCCCACAGGGGACACTGAAGCTTTCTTT. Encoded protein: CASSHPTGDTEAFF.